A selection of T cell receptor beta chains follows, all from one sample in a study of blood T cells in healthy people across ages. TCRdb independently ran MiXCR on the 5' RACE reads; one entry per CDR3 protein. The table includes 1.5 million to 2 million distinct CDR3 sequences, more than 35% detected once. The sequencing sample was made of blood. Receptors were obtained from a human donor in good health. Each CDR3 is given with its conserved first and last residue. Fields, in order: V gene, J gene, CDR3 protein.

V gene: TRBV20-1; J gene: TRBJ1-1; CDR3 protein: CSAATRRRGSNEAFF
V gene: TRBV7-6; J gene: TRBJ2-7; CDR3 protein: CASTQGQGWAYEQYF
V gene: TRBV7-9; J gene: NA; CDR3 protein: CATAGLAGTLGETQYF
V gene: TRBV4-3; J gene: TRBJ2-5; CDR3 protein: CASSQGLADASRYF
V gene: TRBV12-3/TRBV12-4; J gene: TRBJ1-5; CDR3 protein: CASSALRGYSQPQHF
V gene: TRBV3-1; J gene: TRBJ2-1; CDR3 protein: CASSQDNRGGSEQFF
V gene: TRBV29-1; J gene: TRBJ1-1; CDR3 protein: CSVDGQGGDTEAFF
V gene: TRBV20-1; J gene: TRBJ2-7; CDR3 protein: CSARKGGGSYEQYF
V gene: TRBV20-1; J gene: TRBJ2-1; CDR3 protein: CSAPRRDRAYDEQFF
V gene: TRBV20-1; J gene: TRBJ2-7; CDR3 protein: CSARPQGGEQYF
V gene: TRBV20-1; J gene: TRBJ2-5; CDR3 protein: CSARSRGAQETQYF
V gene: TRBV5-1; J gene: TRBJ1-2; CDR3 protein: CASSLTAQANYGYTF
V gene: TRBV14; J gene: TRBJ2-7; CDR3 protein: CASRMSRDYEQYF
V gene: TRBV7-2; J gene: TRBJ1-2; CDR3 protein: CASSPGQGGRGYTF
V gene: TRBV5-1; J gene: TRBJ2-3; CDR3 protein: CASSEQSTDTQYF
V gene: TRBV20-1; J gene: TRBJ2-1; CDR3 protein: CSARDQGRGRNYNEQFF
V gene: TRBV20-1; J gene: NA; CDR3 protein: CSAQDTSLSEQYF
V gene: TRBV4-3; J gene: TRBJ2-5; CDR3 protein: CASTPDWGYQETQYF
V gene: TRBV29-1; J gene: TRBJ1-1; CDR3 protein: CSVLGGGREGMNTEAFF
V gene: TRBV6-6; J gene: TRBJ2-1; CDR3 protein: CASTALESGNEQFF
V gene: TRBV9; J gene: TRBJ2-5; CDR3 protein: CASSVAPRGGETQYF
V gene: TRBV20-1; J gene: TRBJ1-2; CDR3 protein: CSATGTADYGYTF
V gene: TRBV2; J gene: TRBJ2-6; CDR3 protein: CASTLRYSGANVLTF
V gene: TRBV4-2; J gene: TRBJ2-6; CDR3 protein: CASSPNPRGGSPGANVLTF
V gene: TRBV6-5; J gene: TRBJ2-1; CDR3 protein: CASSYSKLRLYNEQFF
V gene: TRBV4-1; J gene: TRBJ2-3; CDR3 protein: CASSQASGVRTDTQYF
V gene: TRBV29-1; J gene: TRBJ2-1; CDR3 protein: CSVTAGTGPNNEQFF